This T cell receptor (beta chain) was identified in a study of high-grade serous ovarian cancer treatment subgroups. Looking at the study overall: On average, approximately 15,000 reads and 6,000 to 8,000 unique TCR beta rearrangements were obtained per sample. Study outcomes and limitations: Spatial context was lost because tumors were sequenced in bulk. Tumors within one patient showed repertoire similarity of roughly 0.1 to 0.8.

The table came from immunoSEQ multiplex PCR; TCRdb's copy has only in-frame clones and leaves some out. Found here are about 28,000 clones, around four fifths of them singletons; the top ten hold 2% to 2.5%. The tumor samples were collected prior to definitive surgery or chemotherapy. The CDR3 consists of 14 residues. Germline V lookup: CDR1 SEHNR, CDR2 FQNEAQ (reference sequence). V was cut by 0 bases and J by 2 bases, with 8 bases left in between. Details on this clone: Antigen specificity is unknown.

V is TRBV7-9 and J is TRBJ2-7; D gene ambiguous. What was sequenced was tumor tissue. The receptor was isolated from a human donor with high-grade serous ovarian cancer. Written as DNA, the CDR3 is TGTGCCAGCAGCTTAGCTGGCCGCACCTACGAGCAGTACTTC. It yields the protein CASSLAGRTYEQYF.